The text below deals with one T cell receptor (beta chain). Repertoires were generated with immunoSEQ multiplex PCR, while TCRdb's copy carries only in-frame clones and drops some. The data hold roughly 95,000 clones, with 80% to 95% observed a single time. Germline assignment: CDR1 KGHSH and CDR2 LQKENI. The CDR3 totals 15 residues. Trimming cost V 3 bases and J 1 base, with 12 bases left between them. The record originates from a study of control samples from healthy donors and cancer patients. Sequenced input: blood. This receptor was identified in a human donor in good health. The donor label of this sample is uncertain. The chain carries TRBV18 and TRBJ1-1; D is unresolved. CDR3 region: CASSPGGVGNTEAFF. The CDR3, as DNA: TGTGCCAGCTCACCCGGCGGGGTGGGGAACACTGAAGCTTTCTTT.